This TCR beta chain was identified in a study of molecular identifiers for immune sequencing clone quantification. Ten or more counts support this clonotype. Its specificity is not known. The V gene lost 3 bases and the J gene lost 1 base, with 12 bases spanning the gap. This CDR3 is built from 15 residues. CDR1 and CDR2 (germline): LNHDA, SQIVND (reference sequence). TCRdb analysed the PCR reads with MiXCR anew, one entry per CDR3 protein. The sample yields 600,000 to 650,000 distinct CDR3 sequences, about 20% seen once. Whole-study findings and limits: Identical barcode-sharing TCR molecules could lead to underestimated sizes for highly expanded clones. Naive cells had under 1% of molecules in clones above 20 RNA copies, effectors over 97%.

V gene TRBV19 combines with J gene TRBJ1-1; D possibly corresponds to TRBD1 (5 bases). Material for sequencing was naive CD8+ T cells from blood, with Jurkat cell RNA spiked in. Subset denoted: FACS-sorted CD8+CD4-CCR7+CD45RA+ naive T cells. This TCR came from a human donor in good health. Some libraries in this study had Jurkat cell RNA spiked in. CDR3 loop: CASSMSSRANTEAFF. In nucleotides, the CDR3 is TGTGCCAGTAGTATGTCATCCAGGGCGAACACTGAAGCTTTCTTT.